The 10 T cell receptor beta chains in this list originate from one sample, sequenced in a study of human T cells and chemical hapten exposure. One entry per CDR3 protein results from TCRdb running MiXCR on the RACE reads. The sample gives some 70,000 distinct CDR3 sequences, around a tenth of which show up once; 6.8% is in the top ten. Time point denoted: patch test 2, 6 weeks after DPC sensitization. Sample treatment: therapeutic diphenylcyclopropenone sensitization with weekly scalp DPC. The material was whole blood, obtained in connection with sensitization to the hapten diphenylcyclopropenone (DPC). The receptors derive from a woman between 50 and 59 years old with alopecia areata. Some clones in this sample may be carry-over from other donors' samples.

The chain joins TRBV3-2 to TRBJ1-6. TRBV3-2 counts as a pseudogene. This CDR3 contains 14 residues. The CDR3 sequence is CASSQGRSNSPLHF. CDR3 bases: TGTGCCAGCAGCCAAGGTCGGTCCAATTCACCCCTCCACTTT.

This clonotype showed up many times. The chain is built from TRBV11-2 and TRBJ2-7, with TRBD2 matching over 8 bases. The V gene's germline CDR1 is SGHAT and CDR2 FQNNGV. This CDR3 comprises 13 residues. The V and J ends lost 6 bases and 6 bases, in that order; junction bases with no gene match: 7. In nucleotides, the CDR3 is TGTGCCAGCAGACCCGGGACTAGTGCCGAGCAGTACTTC. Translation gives CASRPGTSAEQYF.

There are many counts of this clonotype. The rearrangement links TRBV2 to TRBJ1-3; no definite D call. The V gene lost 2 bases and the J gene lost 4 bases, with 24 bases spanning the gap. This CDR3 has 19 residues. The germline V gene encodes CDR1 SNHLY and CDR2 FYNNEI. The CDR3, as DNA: TGTGCCAGCAGTGAATTTGGCCCCAGGAGTGTTCACTCCGGAAACACCATATATTTT. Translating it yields CASSEFGPRSVHSGNTIYF.

Here the CDR3 reads CASSVLLGNEQFF. Here the CDR3 DNA reads TGTGCCAGCAGTGTTCTTTTGGGGAATGAGCAGTTCTTC. This chain joins TRBV2 and TRBJ2-1; no reliable D call. Germline V gene sequence: CDR1 SNHLY, CDR2 FYNNEI. The V gene lost 4 bases and the J gene lost 7 bases, with 11 bases spanning the gap. The CDR3 is 13 residues long.

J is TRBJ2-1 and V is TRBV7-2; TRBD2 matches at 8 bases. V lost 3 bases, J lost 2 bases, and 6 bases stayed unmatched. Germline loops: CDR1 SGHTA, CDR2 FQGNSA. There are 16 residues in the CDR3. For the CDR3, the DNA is TGTGCCAGCAGCTTGGAGAGCGGGAGTGCCTACAATGAGCAGTTCTTC. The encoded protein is CASSLESGSAYNEQFF.

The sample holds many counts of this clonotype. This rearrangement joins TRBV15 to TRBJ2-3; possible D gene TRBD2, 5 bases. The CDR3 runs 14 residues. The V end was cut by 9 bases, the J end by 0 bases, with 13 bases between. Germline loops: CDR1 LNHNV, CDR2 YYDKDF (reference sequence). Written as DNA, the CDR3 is TGTGCCACTAGGCGAGCGGCTAGCACAGATACGCAGTATTTT. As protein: CATRRAASTDTQYF.

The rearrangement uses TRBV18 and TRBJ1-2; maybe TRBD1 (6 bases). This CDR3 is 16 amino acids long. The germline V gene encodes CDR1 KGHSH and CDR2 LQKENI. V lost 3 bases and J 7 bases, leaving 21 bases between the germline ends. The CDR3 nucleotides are TGTGCCAGCTCACCCCCCGGGACAATGGTTTCCCGTGGCTACACCTTC. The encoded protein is CASSPPGTMVSRGYTF.

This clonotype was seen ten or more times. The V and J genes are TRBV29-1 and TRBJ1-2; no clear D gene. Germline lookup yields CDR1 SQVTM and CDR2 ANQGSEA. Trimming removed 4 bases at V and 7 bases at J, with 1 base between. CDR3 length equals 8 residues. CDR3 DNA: TGCAGCGTTGGTGGCTACACCTTC. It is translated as CSVGGYTF. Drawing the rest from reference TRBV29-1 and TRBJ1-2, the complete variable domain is SAVISQKPSRDICQRGTSLTIQCQVDSQVTMMFWYRQQPGQSLTLIATANQGSEATYESGFVIDKFPISRPNLTFSTLTVSNMSPEDSSIYLCSVGGYTFGSGTRLTVV.

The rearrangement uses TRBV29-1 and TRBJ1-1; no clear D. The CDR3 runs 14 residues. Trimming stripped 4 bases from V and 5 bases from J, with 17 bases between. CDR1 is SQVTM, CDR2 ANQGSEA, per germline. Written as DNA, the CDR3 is TGCAGCGTTGTGGTACAAGGTAAATGGACTGAAGCTTTCTTT. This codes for CSVVVQGKWTEAFF.

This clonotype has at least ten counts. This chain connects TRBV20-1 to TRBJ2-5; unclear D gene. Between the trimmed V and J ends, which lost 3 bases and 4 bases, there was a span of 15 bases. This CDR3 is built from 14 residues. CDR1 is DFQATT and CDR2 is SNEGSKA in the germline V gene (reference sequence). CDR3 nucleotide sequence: TGCAGTGCTAGCGATCTAAAGTACGGAGAGACCCAGTACTTC. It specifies CSASDLKYGETQYF.